The entry below gives a single T cell receptor beta chain sequence along with its context. The antigen is unknown. The CDR3 is 14 amino acids. Germline V gene lookup returns CDR1 MNHEY and CDR2 SVGEGT. One tube held mixed TRB-A and TRB-B primer pools for touch-down PCR. TCRdb reworked the multiplex PCR reads into one entry per CDR3 protein, no DNA. The sample has approximately 6,000 distinct CDR3 sequences. The data are from a study of T cell clusters in autoimmune cytopenias. TRB was amplified from approximately 230 ng of peripheral blood genomic DNA per sample. General study points: Primary autoimmune cytopenia patients appeared to lack physiological T cell clusters present in healthy donors. No experiment has yet validated the function of the T cell clusters defined in silico. TRB repertoire shifts in secondary cytopenia and chronic lymphocytic leukemia mostly reflected lymphoma, not autoimmunity.

The chain carries TRBV6-2 or TRBV6-3 and TRBJ2-1; checking the TCRdb D call of TRBD1 is not possible without DNA. The clonotype originates from a human donor with an autoimmune cytopenia or autoimmune hepatitis (not recorded which). Sequencing used peripheral blood. CDR3 in amino acids: CASSFLGGHNEQFF.